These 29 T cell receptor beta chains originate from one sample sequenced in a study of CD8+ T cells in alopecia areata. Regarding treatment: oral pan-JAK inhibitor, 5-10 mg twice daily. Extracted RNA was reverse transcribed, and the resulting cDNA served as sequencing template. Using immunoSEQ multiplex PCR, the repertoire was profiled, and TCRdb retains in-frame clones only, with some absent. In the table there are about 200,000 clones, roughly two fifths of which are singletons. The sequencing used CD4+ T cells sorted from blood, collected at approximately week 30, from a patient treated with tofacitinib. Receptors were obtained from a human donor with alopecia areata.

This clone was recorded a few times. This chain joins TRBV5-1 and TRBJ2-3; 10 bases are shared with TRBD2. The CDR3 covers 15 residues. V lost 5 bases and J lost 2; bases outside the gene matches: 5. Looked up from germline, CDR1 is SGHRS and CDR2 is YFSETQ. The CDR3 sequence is CASRAGTSVTDTQYF. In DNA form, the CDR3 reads TGCGCCAGCAGGGCCGGGACTAGCGTCACAGATACGCAGTATTTT.

As DNA, the CDR3 is TGTGCCAGCGCAGGCGGGGGCAGGGCCAACGAGCAGTACTTC. Amino acid sequence: CASAGGGRANEQYF. The V gene is TRBV9, the J gene TRBJ2-7; perhaps TRBD2 as D (7 bases). V gave up 7 bases and J gave up 5 bases, with 19 bases separating them. Per germline, CDR1 SGDLS and CDR2 YYNGEE. This CDR3 contains 14 residues. The entire variable domain, with the rest obtained from reference TRBV9 and TRBJ2-7, is as follows: DSGVTQTPKHLITATGQRVTLRCSPRSGDLSVYWYQQSLDQGLQFLIQYYNGEERAKGNILERFSAQQFPDLHSELNLSSLELGDSALYFCASAGGGRANEQYFGPGTRLTVT.

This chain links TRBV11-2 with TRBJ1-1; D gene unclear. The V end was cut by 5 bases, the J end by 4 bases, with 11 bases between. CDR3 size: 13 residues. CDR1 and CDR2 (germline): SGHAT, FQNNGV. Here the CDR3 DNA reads TGTGCCAGCAGCCTTATGACGGGCACTGAAGCTTTCTTT. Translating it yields CASSLMTGTEAFF.

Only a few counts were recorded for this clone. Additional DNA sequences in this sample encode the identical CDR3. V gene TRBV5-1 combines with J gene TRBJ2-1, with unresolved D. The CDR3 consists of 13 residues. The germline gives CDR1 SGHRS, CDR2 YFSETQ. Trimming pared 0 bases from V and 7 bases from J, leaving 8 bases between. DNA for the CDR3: TGCGCCAGCAGCTTGGGGGGTAGGAATGAGCAGTTCTTC. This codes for CASSLGGRNEQFF. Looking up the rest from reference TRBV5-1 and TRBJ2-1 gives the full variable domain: KAGVTQTPRYLIKTRGQQVTLSCSPISGHRSVSWYQQTPGQGLQFLFEYFSETQRNKGNFPGRFSGRQFSNSRSEMNVSTLELGDSALYLCASSLGGRNEQFFGPGTRLTVL.

The CDR3 nucleotides read TGTGCCAGCAGCCCAGGGGAATCCTACAATGAGCAGTTCTTC. It codes for CASSPGESYNEQFF. The chain has TRBV11-2 and TRBJ2-1; D perhaps matches TRBD1 (6 bases). Germline CDR1 reads SGHAT; CDR2 reads FQNNGV. Trimming removed 5 bases from V and 1 base from J, with 9 bases in between. CDR3 length equals 14 residues.

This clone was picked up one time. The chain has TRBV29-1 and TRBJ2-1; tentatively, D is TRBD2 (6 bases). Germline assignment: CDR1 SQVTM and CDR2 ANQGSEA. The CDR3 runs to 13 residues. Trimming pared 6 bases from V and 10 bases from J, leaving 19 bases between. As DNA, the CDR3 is TGCAGCGTGAACCGGGTCGACCGGGGGGAGCAGTTCTTC. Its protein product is CSVNRVDRGEQFF.

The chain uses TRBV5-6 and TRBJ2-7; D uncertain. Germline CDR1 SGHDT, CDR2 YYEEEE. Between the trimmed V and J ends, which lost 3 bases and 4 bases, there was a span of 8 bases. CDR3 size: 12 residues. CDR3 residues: CASSWASYEQYF. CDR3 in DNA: TGTGCCAGCAGCTGGGCCTCGTACGAGCAGTACTTC.

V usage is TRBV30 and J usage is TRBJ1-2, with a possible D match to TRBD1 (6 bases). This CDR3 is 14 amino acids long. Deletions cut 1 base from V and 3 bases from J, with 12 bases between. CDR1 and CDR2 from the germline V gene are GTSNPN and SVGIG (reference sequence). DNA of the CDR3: TGTGCCTGGAGTGGACAGGCCACACACTATGGCTACACCTTC. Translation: CAWSGQATHYGYTF.

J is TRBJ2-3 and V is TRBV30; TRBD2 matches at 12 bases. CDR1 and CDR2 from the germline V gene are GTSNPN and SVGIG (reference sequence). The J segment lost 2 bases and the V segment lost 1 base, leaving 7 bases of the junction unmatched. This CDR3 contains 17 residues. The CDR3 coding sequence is TGTGCCTGGAGTGGGCTAGCGGGAGGGCCTGTCACAGATACGCAGTATTTT. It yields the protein CAWSGLAGGPVTDTQYF.

The CDR3 nucleotides read TGTGCCTGGAGTGGTGGACTAGCGGGGGGTTACAATGAGCAGTTCTTC. Amino acids: CAWSGGLAGGYNEQFF. This chain joins TRBV30 and TRBJ2-1, with TRBD2 matching 14 bases. This CDR3 contains 16 residues. V lost 1 base to trimming and J lost 4 bases; unmatched junction nucleotides: 3. Germline values: CDR1 GTSNPN, CDR2 SVGIG (reference sequence).

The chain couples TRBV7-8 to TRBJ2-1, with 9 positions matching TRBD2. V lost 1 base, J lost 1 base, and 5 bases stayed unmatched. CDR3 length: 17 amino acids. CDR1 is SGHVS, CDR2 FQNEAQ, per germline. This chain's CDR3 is CASSLGRRGGSYNEQFF. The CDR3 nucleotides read TGTGCCAGCAGCTTAGGAAGGCGGGGGGGTTCCTACAATGAGCAGTTCTTC.

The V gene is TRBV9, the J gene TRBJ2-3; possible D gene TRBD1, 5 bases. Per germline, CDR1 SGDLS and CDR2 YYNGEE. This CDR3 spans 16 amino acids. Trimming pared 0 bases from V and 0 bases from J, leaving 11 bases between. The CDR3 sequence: CASSVASTASTDTQYF. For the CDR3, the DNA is TGTGCCAGCAGCGTAGCCTCGACAGCGAGCACAGATACGCAGTATTTT.

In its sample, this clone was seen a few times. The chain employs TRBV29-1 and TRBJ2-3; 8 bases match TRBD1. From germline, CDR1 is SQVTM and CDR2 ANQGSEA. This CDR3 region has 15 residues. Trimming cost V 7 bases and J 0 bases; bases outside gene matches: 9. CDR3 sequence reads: CSATSGGVSTDTQYF. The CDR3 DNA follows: TGCAGCGCGACTTCAGGGGGCGTAAGCACAGATACGCAGTATTTT.

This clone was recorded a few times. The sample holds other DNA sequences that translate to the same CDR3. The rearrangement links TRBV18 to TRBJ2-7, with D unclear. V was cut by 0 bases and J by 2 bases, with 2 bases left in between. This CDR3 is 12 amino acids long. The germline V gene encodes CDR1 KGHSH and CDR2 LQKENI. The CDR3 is CASSPPTYEQYF. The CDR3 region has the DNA TGTGCCAGCTCACCACCCACCTACGAGCAGTACTTC.

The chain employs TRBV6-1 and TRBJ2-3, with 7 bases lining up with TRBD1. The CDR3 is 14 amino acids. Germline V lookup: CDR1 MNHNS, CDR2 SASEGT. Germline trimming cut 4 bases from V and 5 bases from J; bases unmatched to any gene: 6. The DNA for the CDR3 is TGTGCCAGCAGTGCGACAGGGAGCTTAGATACGCAGTATTTT. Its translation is CASSATGSLDTQYF.

CDR3 sequence reads: CASSQATVAPEQYF. CDR3 in DNA: TGCGCCAGCAGCCAAGCCACCGTAGCGCCCGAGCAGTACTTC. The chain joins TRBV4-1 to TRBJ2-7, with D maybe TRBD2 (5 bases). CDR1 and CDR2 (germline): MGHRA, YSYEKL. V gave up 1 base and J gave up 6 bases, with 13 bases separating them. CDR3 length: 14 residues.

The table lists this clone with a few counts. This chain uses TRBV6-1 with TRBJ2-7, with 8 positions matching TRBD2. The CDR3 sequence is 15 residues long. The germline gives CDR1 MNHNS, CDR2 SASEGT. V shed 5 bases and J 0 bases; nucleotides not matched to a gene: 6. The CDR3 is CASSSGSPFSYEQYF. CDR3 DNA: TGTGCCAGCAGTAGCGGGAGCCCATTCTCCTACGAGCAGTACTTC.

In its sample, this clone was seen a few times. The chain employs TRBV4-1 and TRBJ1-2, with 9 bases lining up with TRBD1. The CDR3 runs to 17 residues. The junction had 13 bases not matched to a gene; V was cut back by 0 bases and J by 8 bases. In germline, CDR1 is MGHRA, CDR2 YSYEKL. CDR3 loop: CASSQDLGTGRVGGYTF. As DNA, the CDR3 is TGCGCCAGCAGCCAAGATTTAGGGACAGGGCGAGTGGGGGGCTACACCTTC.

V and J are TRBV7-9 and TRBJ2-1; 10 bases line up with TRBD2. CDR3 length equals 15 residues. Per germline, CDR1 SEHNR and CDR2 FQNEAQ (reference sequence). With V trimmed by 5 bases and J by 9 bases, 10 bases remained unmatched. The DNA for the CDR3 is TGTGCCAGCAGCCGAAGCGGGAGGGCCCGCAGTGAGCAGTTCTTC. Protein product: CASSRSGRARSEQFF.

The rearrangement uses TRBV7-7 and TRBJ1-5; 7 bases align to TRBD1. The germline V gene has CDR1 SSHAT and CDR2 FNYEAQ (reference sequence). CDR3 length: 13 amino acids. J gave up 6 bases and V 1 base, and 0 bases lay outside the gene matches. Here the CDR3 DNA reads TGTGCCAGCAGCTTAGGACAGGGTCAGCCCCAGCATTTT. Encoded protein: CASSLGQGQPQHF.

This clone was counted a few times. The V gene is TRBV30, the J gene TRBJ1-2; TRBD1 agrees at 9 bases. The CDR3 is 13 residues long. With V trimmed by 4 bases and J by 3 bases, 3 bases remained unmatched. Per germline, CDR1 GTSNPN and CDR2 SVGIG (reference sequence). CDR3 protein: CAWTGQGYYGYTF. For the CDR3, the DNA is TGTGCCTGGACGGGACAGGGATACTATGGCTACACCTTC.

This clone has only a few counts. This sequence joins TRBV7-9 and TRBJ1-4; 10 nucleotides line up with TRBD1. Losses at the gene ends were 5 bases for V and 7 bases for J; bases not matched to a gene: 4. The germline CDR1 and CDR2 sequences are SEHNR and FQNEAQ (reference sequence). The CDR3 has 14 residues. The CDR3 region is CASSIGTGVEKLFF. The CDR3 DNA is TGTGCCAGCAGCATCGGGACAGGGGTTGAAAAACTGTTTTTT.

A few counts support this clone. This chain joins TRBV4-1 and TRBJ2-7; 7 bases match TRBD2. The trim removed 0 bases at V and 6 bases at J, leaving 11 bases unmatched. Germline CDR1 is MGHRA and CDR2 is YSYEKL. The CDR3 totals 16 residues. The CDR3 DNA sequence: TGCGCCAGCAGCCAAGATGGCGCGGGAGTGTTCGGCGAGCAGTACTTC. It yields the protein CASSQDGAGVFGEQYF.

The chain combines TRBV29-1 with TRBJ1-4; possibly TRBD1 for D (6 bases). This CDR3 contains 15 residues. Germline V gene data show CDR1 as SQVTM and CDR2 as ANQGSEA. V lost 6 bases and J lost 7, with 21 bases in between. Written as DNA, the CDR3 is TGCAGCGTGACGAGGGGGGGACGCTGGGGTGAAAAACTGTTTTTT. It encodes CSVTRGGRWGEKLFF.

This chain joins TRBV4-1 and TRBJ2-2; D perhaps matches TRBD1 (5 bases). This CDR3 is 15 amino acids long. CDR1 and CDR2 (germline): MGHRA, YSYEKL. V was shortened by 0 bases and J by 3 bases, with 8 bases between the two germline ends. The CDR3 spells CASSQDRVYTGELFF. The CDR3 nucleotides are TGCGCCAGCAGCCAAGACAGGGTTTACACCGGGGAGCTGTTTTTT.

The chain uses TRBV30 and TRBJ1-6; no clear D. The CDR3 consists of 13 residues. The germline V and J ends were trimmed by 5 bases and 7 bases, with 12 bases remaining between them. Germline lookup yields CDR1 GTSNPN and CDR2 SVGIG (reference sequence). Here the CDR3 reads CAWAFGKNSPLHF. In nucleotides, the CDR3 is TGTGCCTGGGCTTTCGGGAAAAATTCACCCCTCCACTTT.

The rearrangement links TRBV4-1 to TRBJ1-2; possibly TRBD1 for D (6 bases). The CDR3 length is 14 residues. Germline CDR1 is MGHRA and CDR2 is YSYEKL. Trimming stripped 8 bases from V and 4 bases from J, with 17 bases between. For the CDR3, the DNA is TGCGCCAGCCGCTCCACCCAGGGGACCTATGGCTACACCTTC. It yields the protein CASRSTQGTYGYTF.

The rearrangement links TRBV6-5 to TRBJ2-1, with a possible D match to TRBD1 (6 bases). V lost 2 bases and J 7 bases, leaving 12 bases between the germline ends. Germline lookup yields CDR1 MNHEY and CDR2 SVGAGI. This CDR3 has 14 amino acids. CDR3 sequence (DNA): TGTGCCAGCAGTTACACCTCCGGGACAAATGAGCAGTTCTTC. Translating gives CASSYTSGTNEQFF.

This CDR3 reads CASSSAGFHHEQYF. The CDR3 DNA reads TGCGCCAGCAGCTCGGCAGGTTTCCACCACGAGCAGTACTTC. The chain employs TRBV5-1 and TRBJ2-7; D gene uncertain. Between the trimmed V and J ends, which lost 3 bases and 5 bases, there was a span of 15 bases. Per germline, CDR1 SGHRS and CDR2 YFSETQ. The CDR3 consists of 14 residues.